This entry lists 32 T cell receptor beta chains sequenced from one sample in a study of blood T cell repertoires in COVID-19. The method was immunoSEQ multiplex PCR; TCRdb's version includes in-frame clones alone and lacks a portion of them. The sample gives about 110,000 clones, around four fifths of which show up once; about 4.5% is in the top ten. Material for sequencing was peripheral blood. The origin of the receptors is a man in his sixties or seventies with acute or convalescent COVID-19.

The V and J genes are TRBV6-2 or TRBV6-3 and TRBJ1-2; D ambiguous. The V gene lost 2 bases and the J gene lost 3 bases, with 4 bases spanning the gap. CDR1 MNHEY and CDR2 SVGEGT come from the germline V gene. The CDR3 totals 12 residues. This CDR3 reads CASSYIDYGYTF. For the CDR3, the DNA is TGTGCCAGCAGTTACATCGACTATGGCTACACCTTC.

A remark on this clone: Other DNA sequences of this sample code for an identical CDR3. The genes are TRBV6-5 and TRBJ2-7, with D perhaps TRBD1 (5 bases). The V and J ends lost 3 bases and 2 bases respectively, with 8 bases between them. Looked up from germline, CDR1 is MNHEY and CDR2 is SVGAGI. The CDR3 is made up of 13 amino acids. The CDR3 DNA follows: TGTGCCAGCAGTTATTCGACAGCCTACGAGCAGTACTTC. Its translation: CASSYSTAYEQYF.

This chain links TRBV7-9 with TRBJ1-2; 9 nucleotides match TRBD1. CDR3 length equals 17 residues. In germline, CDR1 is SEHNR, CDR2 FQNEAQ (reference sequence). V shed 3 bases and J 1 base; nucleotides not matched to a gene: 9. CDR3 region: CASSFSDRGFLNYGYTF. The CDR3 DNA reads TGTGCCAGCAGCTTTAGTGACAGGGGGTTTCTTAACTATGGCTACACCTTC.

The chain recombines TRBV3-1 (or the pseudogene TRBV3-2) with TRBJ2-3; 9 bases line up with TRBD1. CDR3 length: 15 amino acids. Germline loops: CDR1 LGHDT, CDR2 YNNKEL (reference sequence). Unmatched junction bases numbered 7, after V lost 6 bases and J lost 3 bases. The CDR3 is CASSPTGGTTDTQYF. The CDR3 nucleotides read TGTGCCAGCAGTCCTACAGGGGGCACAACAGATACGCAGTATTTT.

The V call is TRBV2, the J call TRBJ2-4; D is uncertain. Germline CDR1 reads SNHLY; CDR2 reads FYNNEI. The CDR3 is made up of 11 amino acids. V was shortened by 3 bases and J by 11 bases, with 8 bases between the two germline ends. This CDR3 reads CASSDALVQYF. For the CDR3, the DNA is TGTGCCAGCAGTGATGCCCTAGTTCAGTACTTC.

The chain is built from TRBV15 and TRBJ2-3; no clear D gene. V lost 0 bases and J 2 bases, leaving 9 bases between the germline ends. CDR3 length: 15 residues. In germline, CDR1 is LNHNV, CDR2 YYDKDF (reference sequence). The CDR3 loop reads CATSRDRGFTDTQYF. The CDR3 nucleotides read TGTGCCACCAGCAGAGATCGCGGATTCACAGATACGCAGTATTTT.

The chain couples TRBV10-1 to TRBJ2-7, with D possibly matching TRBD2 (6 bases). This CDR3 comprises 15 residues. The germline CDR1 and CDR2 sequences are WNHNN and SYGVQD (reference sequence). V was cut by 0 bases and J by 7 bases, with 16 bases left in between. CDR3 region: CASSESGRSTMEQYF. CDR3 in DNA: TGCGCCAGCAGTGAGTCGGGGAGGAGTACCATGGAGCAGTACTTC.

The V call is TRBV9, the J call TRBJ1-4; D may be TRBD1 (6 bases). This CDR3 comprises 15 residues. Germline loops: CDR1 SGDLS, CDR2 YYNGEE. The V end was cut by 0 bases, the J end by 8 bases, with 14 bases between. DNA of the CDR3: TGTGCCAGCAGCGTAGATGGCAGGGGAATGGAAAAACTGTTTTTT. This sequence encodes CASSVDGRGMEKLFF.

This clone was found once. The J gene is TRBJ1-2, the V gene TRBV24-1; D is possibly TRBD1 (5 bases). In germline, CDR1 is KGHDR, CDR2 SFDVKD. The CDR3 runs to 12 residues. Trimming pared 5 bases from V and 4 bases from J, leaving 7 bases between. The CDR3 sequence: CATSGGLYGYTF. The CDR3 nucleotides are TGTGCCACCAGTGGGGGCCTCTATGGCTACACCTTC.

This chain connects TRBV5-1 to TRBJ2-1; D gene unclear. The CDR3 has 14 amino acids. The germline CDR1 and CDR2 sequences are SGHRS and YFSETQ. Trimming shortened V by 4 bases and J by 1 base, and 9 bases separated the two germline ends. CDR3 sequence (DNA): TGCGCCAGCAGCCCGTTTGCGTCCTACAATGAGCAGTTCTTC. Amino acids: CASSPFASYNEQFF.

The chain links TRBV30 to TRBJ2-3; 13 nucleotides line up with TRBD2. Germline lookup yields CDR1 GTSNPN and CDR2 SVGIG (reference sequence). Losses at the gene ends were 3 bases for V and 3 bases for J; bases not matched to a gene: 3. This CDR3 has 15 residues. This CDR3 is CAWRTSGGNTDTQYF. The DNA for the CDR3 is TGTGCCTGGAGGACTAGCGGGGGGAATACAGATACGCAGTATTTT.

The chain recombines TRBV5-1 with TRBJ1-1; 8 bases map to TRBD1. Germline-derived CDR1 and CDR2 are SGHRS and YFSETQ. Losses at the gene ends were 4 bases for V and 1 base for J; bases not matched to a gene: 3. The CDR3 extends over 14 amino acids. CDR3 coding DNA: TGCGCCAGCAGCGGACAGGGACAGAACACTGAAGCTTTCTTT. This encodes CASSGQGQNTEAFF.

This clone was seen only once. The genes are TRBV18 and TRBJ2-3; TRBD2 matches 7 bases. With 4 bases clipped from V and 2 bases from J, the junction kept 6 bases outside the gene matches. The CDR3 consists of 15 residues. Germline lookup yields CDR1 KGHSH and CDR2 LQKENI. The CDR3 loop is CASSLLAGDTDTQYF. CDR3 in DNA: TGTGCCAGCTCACTTTTGGCGGGGGACACAGATACGCAGTATTTT.

The CDR3 loop reads CASSPLEGEQYF. CDR3 DNA: TGTGCCAGCAGCCCCCTTGAGGGCGAGCAGTACTTC. The chain joins TRBV5-6 to TRBJ2-7; a possible D gene is TRBD2 (5 bases). Germline-derived CDR1 and CDR2 are SGHDT and YYEEEE. Between the trimmed V and J ends, which lost 4 bases and 6 bases, there was a span of 11 bases. The CDR3 contains 12 residues.

This chain's CDR3 is CASSFQGVTGELFF. The CDR3 DNA is TGTGCCAGCAGTTTTCAAGGGGTCACCGGGGAGCTGTTTTTT. V gene TRBV27 combines with J gene TRBJ2-2; a possible D gene is TRBD1 (5 bases). Germline assignment: CDR1 MNHEY and CDR2 SMNVEV (reference sequence). The CDR3 length is 14 residues. V lost 3 bases and J lost 4, with 9 bases in between.

This clone was observed a single time. This chain joins TRBV6-2 or TRBV6-3 and TRBJ1-2; 10 nucleotides align to TRBD1. The CDR3 runs 16 residues. After removal of 0 bases from V and 4 bases from J, the junction contained 5 bases not matched to a gene. Per the germline V gene, CDR1 is MNHEY and CDR2 is SVGEGT. CDR3 in amino acids: CASSYSSTGGGYGYTF. For the CDR3, the DNA is TGTGCCAGCAGTTACTCATCGACAGGGGGCGGCTATGGCTACACCTTC.

The CDR3 DNA is TGTGCCAGCAGCCCCGGGACAGGCCAAAACACCGGGGAGCTGTTTTTT. Protein sequence: CASSPGTGQNTGELFF. V and J are TRBV5-6 and TRBJ2-2; 8 nucleotides align to TRBD1. Unmatched junction bases numbered 7, after V lost 4 bases and J lost 2 bases. CDR3 size: 16 residues. Germline V gene lookup returns CDR1 SGHDT and CDR2 YYEEEE. Combining the CDR3 with reference TRBV5-6 and TRBJ2-2 gives the whole variable domain DAGVTQSPTHLIKTRGQQVTLRCSPKSGHDTVSWYQQALGQGPQFIFQYYEEEERQRGNFPDRFSGHQFPNYSSELNVNALLLGDSALYLCASSPGTGQNTGELFFGEGSRLTVL.

As for this clone: The same CDR3 is also encoded by other DNA sequences in this sample. The CDR3 spells CASSPGQGPYEQYF. CDR3 nucleotide sequence: TGTGCCAGCTCACCGGGACAGGGCCCCTACGAGCAGTACTTC. The gene calls are TRBV18 and TRBJ2-7; 9 bases map to TRBD1. CDR1 is KGHSH, CDR2 LQKENI, per germline. This CDR3 region has 14 residues. With 3 bases clipped from V and 2 bases from J, the junction kept 2 bases outside the gene matches. Combining the CDR3 with reference TRBV18 and TRBJ2-7 gives the whole variable domain NAGVMQNPRHLVRRRGQEARLRCSPMKGHSHVYWYRQLPEEGLKFMVYLQKENIIDESGMPKERFSAEFPKEGPSILRIQQVVRGDSAAYFCASSPGQGPYEQYFGPGTRLTVT.

This chain joins TRBV9 and TRBJ1-1, with a tentative D call TRBD1 (6 bases). The V end was cut by 0 bases, the J end by 0 bases, with 9 bases between. This CDR3 is 15 amino acids long. Germline CDR1 SGDLS, CDR2 YYNGEE. The chain's CDR3 is CASSVGGPLNTEAFF. CDR3 nucleotide sequence: TGTGCCAGCAGCGTAGGGGGGCCGTTGAACACTGAAGCTTTCTTT.

The chain uses TRBV19 and TRBJ1-5; a possible D gene is TRBD1 (6 bases). Germline CDR1 and CDR2: LNHDA and SQIVND (reference sequence). The germline V and J ends were trimmed by 2 bases and 3 bases, with 17 bases remaining between them. The CDR3 runs to 17 residues. CDR3 in DNA: TGTGCCAGTAGTATACAGGGCCCGGGACACGACAATCAGCCCCAGCATTTT. Translating gives CASSIQGPGHDNQPQHF.

The chain carries TRBV27 and TRBJ2-7, with a tentative D call TRBD2 (5 bases). The V end was cut by 6 bases, the J end by 6 bases, with 18 bases between. The germline CDR1 and CDR2 sequences are MNHEY and SMNVEV (reference sequence). The CDR3 has 14 residues. This CDR3 is CASRLGTGRGEQYF. In DNA, the CDR3 is TGTGCCAGCAGATTGGGTACGGGTCGGGGCGAGCAGTACTTC.

The chain's CDR3 is CASSYRYGQEPQHF. CDR3 nucleotides: TGTGCCAGCAGTTACAGATACGGTCAGGAGCCCCAGCATTTT. This chain joins TRBV6-5 and TRBJ1-5; D is unclear. Trimming cost V 2 bases and J 8 bases, with 13 bases left between them. The V gene's germline CDR1 is MNHEY and CDR2 SVGAGI. The CDR3 has 14 amino acids.

The chain uses TRBV7-9 and TRBJ1-4; no clear D. In germline, CDR1 is SEHNR, CDR2 FQNEAQ (reference sequence). The ends were cut back, 3 bases at V and 3 bases at J, with 8 bases in the middle. The CDR3 contains 14 residues. This CDR3 reads CASSFEGSNEKLFF. CDR3 coding DNA: TGTGCCAGCAGCTTCGAGGGTTCTAATGAAAAACTGTTTTTT.

The chain uses TRBV19 and TRBJ2-3; tentative D call: TRBD2 (5 bases). Germline V gene data show CDR1 as LNHDA and CDR2 as SQIVND (reference sequence). V lost 4 bases and J 4 bases, leaving 21 bases between the germline ends. The CDR3 sequence is 17 residues long. CDR3 sequence: CASSNLPGYSAADTQYF. The CDR3 coding sequence is TGTGCCAGTAGTAACCTTCCGGGATACTCAGCGGCAGATACGCAGTATTTT.

The chain combines TRBV7-8 with TRBJ1-1, with 9 bases that match TRBD1. V gave up 1 base and J gave up 0 bases; unmatched junction bases: 3. CDR1 is SGHVS, CDR2 FQNEAQ, per germline. The length of the CDR3 is 16 residues. CDR3 loop: CASSLEGTGLNTEAFF. Here the CDR3 DNA reads TGTGCCAGCAGCTTAGAGGGGACAGGGTTGAACACTGAAGCTTTCTTT.

This clone has a handful of counts. The chain is built from TRBV6-2 or TRBV6-3 and TRBJ1-2; no firm D call. There are 15 residues in the CDR3. V was shortened by 5 bases and J by 4 bases, with 17 bases between the two germline ends. The germline CDR1 and CDR2 sequences are MNHEY and SVGEGT. The CDR3 here is CASSPTALRGYGYTF. The CDR3 DNA reads as TGTGCCAGCAGTCCCACGGCTTTAAGAGGCTATGGCTACACCTTC.

The chain couples TRBV9 to TRBJ2-1, with TRBD2 matching 10 bases. Germline V gene sequence: CDR1 SGDLS, CDR2 YYNGEE. The CDR3 runs to 15 residues. J was trimmed by 8 bases and V by 0 bases; bases with no gene match: 5. The CDR3 DNA follows: TGTGCCAGCAGCGTAGGCGCTAGCGGGGGTTATGAGCAGTTCTTC. Translation: CASSVGASGGYEQFF.

Concerning this clone itself: The sample contains more than one DNA sequence encoding this CDR3. V usage is TRBV5-4 and J usage is TRBJ2-5; 14 bases are shared with TRBD2. CDR3 length: 15 residues. J gave up 5 bases and V 1 base, and 1 base lay outside the gene matches. Germline loops: CDR1 SGHNT, CDR2 YYREEE (reference sequence). This CDR3 is CASSLRTSGGETQYF. In DNA, the CDR3 is TGTGCCAGCAGCTTGCGGACTAGCGGGGGGGAGACCCAGTACTTC.

The chain uses TRBV7-9 and TRBJ1-5; D might be TRBD1 (5 bases). The V gene lost 8 bases and the J gene lost 2 bases, with 13 bases spanning the gap. Germline lookup yields CDR1 SEHNR and CDR2 FQNEAQ (reference sequence). The CDR3 sequence is 14 residues long. CDR3 loop: CASQGEGRNQPQHF. The DNA for the CDR3 is TGTGCCAGCCAAGGGGAGGGGCGCAATCAGCCCCAGCATTTT.

This clone came up once. The J gene is TRBJ2-7, the V gene TRBV4-2, with D possibly matching TRBD1 (6 bases). The CDR3 is made up of 13 amino acids. The V gene's germline CDR1 is LGHNA and CDR2 YNFKEQ. Between the trimmed V and J ends, which lost 4 bases and 5 bases, there was a span of 12 bases. The chain's CDR3 is CASSRQEVDEQYF. The CDR3 coding sequence is TGTGCCAGCAGCCGACAGGAAGTGGACGAGCAGTACTTC.

The chain carries TRBV5-1 and TRBJ2-1, with D uncertain. Germline CDR1 is SGHRS and CDR2 is YFSETQ. V lost 2 bases, J lost 0 bases, and 9 bases lay in between. The CDR3 extends over 15 amino acids. CDR3 loop: CASSFRQSSYNEQFF. DNA for the CDR3: TGCGCCAGCAGCTTCAGGCAGAGCTCCTACAATGAGCAGTTCTTC.

The chain employs TRBV19 and TRBJ2-7, with TRBD2 identical over 15 bases. Unmatched junction bases numbered 12, after V lost 5 bases and J lost 1 base. The germline CDR1 and CDR2 sequences are LNHDA and SQIVND (reference sequence). The CDR3 length is 19 residues. The DNA for the CDR3 is TGTGCCAGTAGTGTGGATCCGGGACTAGCGGGGGGCCCGTCCTACGAGCAGTACTTC. As protein: CASSVDPGLAGGPSYEQYF.